The text below deals with one T cell receptor beta chain. The antigen this receptor binds is unknown. No base quality values were provided; no much bigger clone lies one nucleotide off. This entry belongs to a study of blood T cell repertoires in COVID-19 (dated by TCRdb to 2020 to 2021). Regarding the complete study: Collaborator samples came from the United States, Italy and Spain and covered acute and convalescent phases of COVID-19. The material from the prospective study consisted of cDNA or gDNA derived from T cells, B-cell-depleted T cells, or PBMCs. Subjects who had been exposed to COVID-19, were actively infected with it, or had recovered from it provided the deeply sampled blood TCRbeta repertoires that made up the dataset. The repertoires were released in a freely available public database meant as a resource for research on the immune response to SARS-CoV-2. Samples were obtained from the ongoing ImmuneRACE study (first 160 participants) and from about 1,300 subjects provided by 6 global collaborators. The sample metadata nearly always contained a de-identified subject ID, COVID-19 status, age in years and sex. Where HLA class I and class II types were available, the types were taken from metadata supplied by the sample provider, not from assay-based typing.

The collaborating institutions used their own protocols to collect whole blood in K2EDTA tubes. For TCRbeta analysis, collaborators shipped samples as frozen whole blood, isolated PBMCs, or DNA extracted from either of those sample types. Study-level results and caveats: Clinical and demographic metadata were provided uncurated, with the amount varying by source and participant.

The immunoSEQ Assay, a bias-controlled multiplex PCR, was used to amplify TCRbeta CDR3 regions from genomic DNA. As for the authors' bioinformatics: The number of nucleated cells in each sample was estimated from the amplification of reference gene primers within the assay. Sequence reads were collapsed and filtered to measure the absolute abundance of every unique TCRbeta CDR3 rearrangement. Productive Simpson clonality was computed per sample as the square root of Simpson's diversity index over productive rearrangements. Here the immuneACCESS table is served through TCRdb, limited to in-frame sequences with V and J called. Missing clones are a known gap in these copies; in checked studies unresolved V genes cover under half, and the rest lacks a known reason. V and J calls and clone size come straight from that table; D and trimming were deduced from the DNA. This sample is represented by under 250,000 clones; 70% to 85% of them were singletons. 9.7% of the sample goes to the ten largest clones.

V is reduced by 1 base and J by 0 bases, leaving a spacing of 10 bases between them. From its cysteine to its phenylalanine, the CDR3 spans 16 amino acids. CDR3 DNA is the only sequence kept; it has 48 bases, read in frame from the first base. In the germline V gene, CDR1 corresponds to SGHTA and CDR2 to FQGNSA. Sample: peripheral blood. This TCR came from a man in his fifties with active or convalescent COVID-19. This chain joins TRBV7-2 to TRBJ2-4; matching of 6 bases hints at TRBD2 as the D gene. The DNA is as follows: TGTGCCAGCAGCTTAGGGCGGGGTATAGCCAAAAACATTCAGTACTTC. Translation gives CASSLGRGIAKNIQYF. The full variable domain, completed from the reference TRBV7-2 and TRBJ2-4 proteins outside the CDR3, reads GAGVSQSPSNKVTEKGKDVELRCDPISGHTALYWYRQSLGQGLEFLIYFQGNSAPDKSGLPSDRFSAERTGGSVSTLTIQRTQQEDSAVYLCASSLGRGIAKNIQYFGAGTRLSVL.